This record covers a single T cell receptor beta chain. These data belong to a study of shared T cell receptors in the human thymus. Germline CDR1 reads SGHTA; CDR2 reads FQGNSA. This CDR3 contains 14 residues. V lost 5 bases, J lost 5 bases, and 15 bases lay in between. TCRdb's copy holds only in-frame clones and misses some; the assay was immunoSEQ multiplex PCR. The profile shows hundreds of thousands of clones, 88% of them singletons. This same sample was also part of a study on human thymus T cells. That report adds: Donors were healthy Finnish infants having corrective surgery for congenital heart defects. Resections obtained during corrective heart surgery supplied the thymus tissue.

The V and J genes are TRBV7-2 and TRBJ2-5; D might be TRBD2 (5 bases). The sequencing sample was made of thymocytes. The sequence was obtained from a boy under two years old with a congenital heart defect. CDR3 nucleotide sequence: TGTGCCAGCAGCGGGATACTAGGTCGTGAGACCCAGTACTTC. As protein: CASSGILGRETQYF. The full variable domain, with the rest looked up from reference TRBV7-2 and TRBJ2-5, is GAGVSQSPSNKVTEKGKDVELRCDPISGHTALYWYRQSLGQGLEFLIYFQGNSAPDKSGLPSDRFSAERTGGSVSTLTIQRTQQEDSAVYLCASSGILGRETQYFGPGTRLLVL.